This T cell receptor (beta chain) was obtained from a study of cytomegalovirus exposure and HLA in healthy donors. Study findings and constraints: According to an earlier analysis, most TCR beta V segments yielded productive rearrangements about 87% or about 30% of the time. Researchers counted over 150 TCR beta chains as cytomegalovirus-associated.

This clone has a single count. What it binds is not known. At one end the junction does not follow the germline gene, possibly because of a read error. The PCR used 60 Vbeta and 13 Jbeta primers. The method was immunoSEQ multiplex PCR; TCRdb's version includes in-frame clones alone and lacks a portion of them. The table has roughly 140,000 clones, around 73% seen once. Germline CDR1 is SGHRS and CDR2 is YFSETQ. The CDR3 is 14 amino acids. This chain joins TRBV5-1 and TRBJ1-2; D not certain. The TCR sequence derives from a female donor in good health and CMV-seronegative. The sample taken for sequencing was PBMCs. CDR3 amino acids: CASSSLRSADGCTF. In DNA, the CDR3 is TGCGCCAGCAGCAGCTTGAGGTCGGCTGATGGCTGCACCTTC.